The 21 T cell receptor beta chains below come from one sample, sequenced in a study of blood T cell repertoires in COVID-19. TCRdb's table, derived via immunoSEQ multiplex PCR, lists solely in-frame clones and lacks some. The sample holds 100,000 to 150,000 clones, approximately 80% seen once. The sequencing sample was made of peripheral blood. These receptors were taken from a man between 35 and 55 years old with active or convalescent COVID-19.

The chain has TRBV5-1 and TRBJ1-1; D remains ambiguous. The V and J ends lost 0 bases and 0 bases respectively, with 12 bases between them. Germline V gene data show CDR1 as SGHRS and CDR2 as YFSETQ. CDR3 length: 16 amino acids. The CDR3 sequence: CASSLATADLNTEAFF. The CDR3 nucleotides read TGCGCCAGCAGCTTGGCCACGGCAGACTTGAACACTGAAGCTTTCTTT.

The chain links TRBV27 to TRBJ2-1; D possibly corresponds to TRBD2 (6 bases). The CDR3 has 15 amino acids. V was clipped by 5 bases and J by 2 bases, with 13 bases between them. Germline CDR1 is MNHEY and CDR2 is SMNVEV (reference sequence). CDR3 nucleotides: TGTGCCAGCAGTATTACCGGGAGCACCTACAATGAGCAGTTCTTC. It specifies CASSITGSTYNEQFF.

This clone has just one count. The J gene is TRBJ1-1, the V gene TRBV7-6; 8 bases match TRBD1. The CDR3 consists of 16 residues. V lost 5 bases, J lost 6 bases, and 14 bases stayed unmatched. Germline CDR1 SGHVS, CDR2 FNYEAQ. The DNA for the CDR3 is TGTGCCAGCAGCCCCGTCCGGGCAGGGGGCTCAGCTGAAGCTTTCTTT. Its translation is CASSPVRAGGSAEAFF.

The chain has TRBV24-1 and TRBJ2-1; TRBD2 matches at 14 bases. The CDR3 is 17 residues long. Germline CDR1 and CDR2: KGHDR and SFDVKD. Trimming took 1 base from V and 3 from J; bases not matched to a gene: 1. CDR3 residues: CATSDFGTSGSYNEQFF. The CDR3 nucleotides read TGTGCCACCAGTGATTTCGGGACTAGCGGGAGCTACAATGAGCAGTTCTTC.

The V gene is TRBV11-3, the J gene TRBJ1-6; D is unresolved. Germline CDR1 reads SGHNT; CDR2 reads YENEEA. The V end was cut by 5 bases, the J end by 8 bases, with 10 bases between. The CDR3 is made up of 13 amino acids. CDR3 DNA sequence: TGTGCCAGCAGCGAGTTTCAGGATTCACCCCTCCACTTT. Protein sequence: CASSEFQDSPLHF.

This chain connects TRBV18 to TRBJ2-5; 10 positions match TRBD1. The CDR3 consists of 18 residues. V trimming: 3 bases; J trimming: 5 bases; junction bases outside the gene matches: 15. The germline gives CDR1 KGHSH, CDR2 LQKENI. The CDR3 DNA follows: TGTGCCAGCTCACCCTCCGGGACAGGGGTGATCGGCGGGGAGACCCAGTACTTC. Its translation is CASSPSGTGVIGGETQYF.

The V gene is TRBV28, the J gene TRBJ1-1; perhaps TRBD1 as D (6 bases). The V gene's germline CDR1 is MDHEN and CDR2 SYDVKM. The V end was cut by 6 bases, the J end by 5 bases, with 13 bases between. The CDR3 is made up of 13 amino acids. The CDR3 loop reads CASRPGQRTEAFF. The CDR3 DNA reads as TGTGCCAGCAGACCGGGACAAAGGACTGAAGCTTTCTTT.

V usage is TRBV24-1 and J usage is TRBJ2-2, with 7 bases fitting TRBD1. Germline V gene sequence: CDR1 KGHDR, CDR2 SFDVKD. V shed 6 bases, J shed 4 bases, and the junction held 7 bases outside the gene matches. This CDR3 comprises 15 residues. The CDR3 region is CATSLGQEFTGELFF. CDR3 nucleotide sequence: TGTGCCACCAGTCTAGGACAGGAGTTCACCGGGGAGCTGTTTTTT.

The chain couples TRBV30 to TRBJ1-4; D perhaps matches TRBD1 (5 bases). Germline-derived CDR1 and CDR2 are GTSNPN and SVGIG (reference sequence). This CDR3 contains 12 residues. The V gene lost 2 bases and the J gene lost 10 bases, with 11 bases spanning the gap. Written as DNA, the CDR3 is TGTGCCTGGAGTCAACAGGTGGGAAAACTGTTTTTT. Translated: CAWSQQVGKLFF.

The chain has TRBV6-5 and TRBJ1-6; 9 bases are a match to TRBD1. V lost 2 bases to trimming and J lost 7 bases; unmatched junction nucleotides: 3. Germline V gene data show CDR1 as MNHEY and CDR2 as SVGAGI. The CDR3 totals 15 residues. The CDR3 nucleotides read TGTGCCAGCAGTTACCGGACAGGGGCCAATTCACCCCTCCACTTT. Translation: CASSYRTGANSPLHF.

Concerning this clone: A junction boundary mismatches the germline segment, possibly from a read error. The chain carries TRBV30 and TRBJ1-1; no reliable D call. There are 12 residues in the CDR3. CDR1 is GTSNPN and CDR2 is SVGIG in the germline V gene (reference sequence). CDR3 sequence: CAWSRGNAEAFF. The CDR3 nucleotides are TGTGCCTGGAGCAGAGGGAACGCTGAAGCTTTCTTT.

The chain has TRBV6-6 and TRBJ1-2; D unresolved. Trimming took 0 bases from V and 2 from J, leaving 13 bases between them. Germline V gene data show CDR1 as MNHNY and CDR2 as SVGAGI (reference sequence). The CDR3 totals 16 residues. The CDR3 sequence is CASSYSGGRMNYGYTF. CDR3 nucleotide sequence: TGTGCCAGCAGTTACTCGGGAGGAAGGATGAACTATGGCTACACCTTC.

This clone was counted a few times. J is TRBJ2-1 and V is TRBV7-3; TRBD2 agrees at 13 bases. From germline, CDR1 is SGHTA and CDR2 FQGTGA. V lost 5 bases to trimming and J lost 4 bases; unmatched junction nucleotides: 8. The CDR3 covers 17 residues. The CDR3 DNA reads TGTGCCAGCAGCATAGCTCCACTAGCGGGAGGGTACAATGAGCAGTTCTTC. Its translation: CASSIAPLAGGYNEQFF.

The count of this clone is one. The J gene is TRBJ1-1, the V gene TRBV27; maybe TRBD1 (6 bases). Trimming cost V 8 bases and J 7 bases, with 20 bases left between them. CDR1 is MNHEY and CDR2 is SMNVEV in the germline V gene (reference sequence). The CDR3 contains 14 residues. CDR3 coding DNA: TGTGCCAGCCGATCATACAGGGACGGGGATGAAGCTTTCTTT. It specifies CASRSYRDGDEAFF.

The V gene is TRBV27, the J gene TRBJ2-7; perhaps TRBD2 as D (6 bases). Trimming removed 6 bases from V and 2 bases from J, with 17 bases in between. There are 15 residues in the CDR3. The V gene's germline CDR1 is MNHEY and CDR2 SMNVEV (reference sequence). The CDR3: CASSPIGAGTYEQYF. As DNA, the CDR3 is TGTGCCAGCAGCCCAATAGGTGCGGGGACCTACGAGCAGTACTTC.

V and J are TRBV10-3 and TRBJ1-6, with 10 bases fitting TRBD1. CDR1 and CDR2 from the germline V gene are ENHRY and SYGVKD. The CDR3 totals 13 residues. The CDR3 DNA follows: TGTGGCTCCGGGACAGGGGATAATTCACCCCTCCACTTT. It codes for CGSGTGDNSPLHF.

This clone was counted a single time. The chain combines TRBV5-1 with TRBJ2-1, with D perhaps TRBD1 (5 bases). V lost 9 bases and J lost 2, with 12 bases in between. The germline CDR1 and CDR2 sequences are SGHRS and YFSETQ. The CDR3 is 13 residues long. CDR3 nucleotide sequence: TGCGCCACTCAGGACATTACCTACAATGAGCAGTTCTTC. It specifies CATQDITYNEQFF.

The chain joins TRBV19 to TRBJ2-2; weak D call: TRBD1 (5 bases). Germline V gene data show CDR1 as LNHDA and CDR2 as SQIVND (reference sequence). V was shortened by 5 bases and J by 4 bases, with 14 bases between the two germline ends. The CDR3 has 15 amino acids. CDR3 protein: CASSRTLQGTGELFF. CDR3 coding DNA: TGTGCCAGTAGTCGCACCCTTCAGGGCACCGGGGAGCTGTTTTTT.

In the case of this clone: One end of the junction varies from germline; a read error may be responsible. This chain uses TRBV6-5 with TRBJ1-1; D is possibly TRBD1 (6 bases). The CDR3 is 15 residues long. CDR1 is MNHEY, CDR2 SVGAGI, per germline. The CDR3 reads CASRYSRGAHTEAFF. CDR3 DNA sequence: TGTGCCAGCAGGTACTCCCGGGGGGCACACACTGAAGCTTTCTTT.

About this clone itself: This sample also contains other DNA sequences that code for the same CDR3. The chain couples TRBV5-5 to TRBJ1-4; D unclear. The CDR3 is 12 amino acids. Trimming shortened V by 4 bases and J by 5 bases, and 6 bases separated the two germline ends. CDR1 and CDR2 from the germline V gene are SGHKS and YYEKEE (reference sequence). The DNA of the CDR3 is TGTGCCAGCAGCGGCTCGAATGAAAAACTGTTTTTT. Its translation is CASSGSNEKLFF.

This rearrangement joins TRBV29-1 to TRBJ1-2, with 9 bases fitting TRBD1. Per germline, CDR1 SQVTM and CDR2 ANQGSEA. The CDR3 covers 16 residues. The V gene end was trimmed by 3 bases and the J gene end by 8 bases; junction bases not matched to a gene: 16. The DNA for the CDR3 is TGCAGCGTTGATACAGGACAGGGGTTATCTATGTCGGGCTACACCTTC. Translated: CSVDTGQGLSMSGYTF.